Detailed here is one T cell receptor beta chain. Antigen: not known. This record comes from a study of lymphopenia after photon versus proton radiotherapy. Study-level results: Survival link was tested only in deceased patients; proton benefit remains a possibility. Larger post-nadir TCR diversity loss correlated inversely with survival in deceased patients. After the lymphocyte nadir, photon-treated repertoires showed oligoclonal expansion, especially of CD8+ Temra cells. Proton therapy kept repertoires fairly stable, unlike photons, which gained effector/memory cells.

Sequencing used immunoSEQ multiplex PCR; TCRdb keeps in-frame clones, though not all of them. Of around 63,000 clones listed, approximately 83% were seen once; the top ten hold roughly 2.1%. The germline V gene encodes CDR1 SGHAT and CDR2 FQDESV (reference sequence). The germline V and J ends were trimmed by 2 bases and 0 bases, with 11 bases remaining between them. CDR3 length: 15 residues. This chain uses TRBV11-1 with TRBJ2-7; D is perhaps TRBD2 (5 bases). The origin of this receptor is a man in his forties or fifties with gastric cancer. Sequenced material: peripheral blood, taken from a patient treated with photon-based radiotherapy. The CDR3 sequence is CASSLRGQNSYEQYF. As DNA, the CDR3 is TGTGCCAGCAGCTTAAGAGGGCAGAACTCCTACGAGCAGTACTTC.